One and the same sample provided the 30 T cell receptor beta chains below, sequenced in a study of identical twins. Each CDR3 protein is one row after TCRdb ran MiXCR on the 5' RACE reads. The table has 500,000 to 550,000 distinct CDR3 sequences, around 24% seen once; the top ten hold 0.48%. The same sample was also studied in work on yellow fever vaccine responses in identical twins.

The material sequenced was CD4+ T cells sorted from blood. The receptors come from a woman under 30 in good health.

This chain joins TRBV20-1 and TRBJ2-1, with D perhaps matching TRBD1 (6 bases). Germline-derived CDR1 and CDR2 are DFQATT and SNEGSKA (reference sequence). The CDR3 covers 12 residues. V lost 5 bases, J lost 10 bases, and 15 bases lay in between. CDR3: CSAQGQVEEQFF. CDR3 coding DNA: TGCAGTGCTCAGGGGCAGGTAGAAGAGCAGTTCTTC.

This clonotype came up a few times. The J gene is TRBJ1-5, the V gene TRBV20-1; 12 nucleotides match TRBD1. Germline CDR1 and CDR2: DFQATT and SNEGSKA (reference sequence). The length of the CDR3 is 18 residues. The V segment lost 6 bases and the J segment 2 bases; nucleotides outside the gene matches: 14. The CDR3 sequence is CSAPSPGQGAGGNQPQHF. CDR3 nucleotide sequence: TGCAGTGCCCCCTCCCCGGGACAGGGGGCCGGGGGCAATCAGCCCCAGCATTTT.

This clonotype was seen a handful of times. The chain couples TRBV12-3 or TRBV12-4 to TRBJ2-7, with 7 bases identical to TRBD1. The CDR3 runs to 14 residues. Losses at the gene ends were 5 bases for V and 3 bases for J; bases not matched to a gene: 7. The CDR3 loop is CASSTTGSDYEQYF. For the CDR3, the DNA is TGTGCCAGCAGTACGACAGGGTCCGACTACGAGCAGTACTTC.

This chain connects TRBV5-1 to TRBJ2-7; TRBD1 matches at 8 bases. V was pared by 0 bases and J by 0 bases, with 8 bases of the junction left unmatched. Germline V CDR1 and CDR2: SGHRS, YFSETQ. The length of the CDR3 is 17 residues. CDR3 residues: CASSLGLAGQGSYEQYF. The CDR3 DNA sequence: TGCGCCAGCAGCTTGGGTCTCGCTGGACAGGGCTCCTACGAGCAGTACTTC.

This clonotype was observed a handful of times. This chain joins TRBV4-1 and TRBJ2-1; D possibly uses TRBD1 or TRBD2 (5 bases each). Germline CDR1 is MGHRA and CDR2 is YSYEKL. CDR3 length: 17 residues. V shed 1 base and J shed 0 bases, with 13 bases lying between them. CDR3 region: CASSQVIGTGSYNEQFF. The CDR3 DNA follows: TGCGCCAGCAGCCAAGTGATTGGGACGGGCTCCTACAATGAGCAGTTCTTC.

This clonotype has more than one count but fewer than ten. This rearrangement joins TRBV6-2 or TRBV6-3 to TRBJ2-7; 11 bases are a match to TRBD2. Germline V gene lookup returns CDR1 MNHEY and CDR2 SVGEGT. Trimming at V came to 6 bases and at J to 1 base, leaving 14 bases not matched to a gene. This CDR3 spans 18 amino acids. The CDR3 sequence: CASSTPGLAGGPSYEQYV. The CDR3 DNA sequence: TGTGCCAGCAGCACCCCTGGTTTAGCGGGGGGGCCTTCCTACGAGCAGTACGTC.

This clonotype was seen a few times. The genes are TRBV20-1 and TRBJ2-7; TRBD2 matches 9 bases. Germline CDR1 reads DFQATT; CDR2 reads SNEGSKA (reference sequence). CDR3 length: 13 residues. The V gene end was trimmed by 7 bases and the J gene end by 1 base; junction bases not matched to a gene: 5. The CDR3 DNA is TGCAGTGGGCGGGAGGGCCTATCCTACGAGCAGTACTTC. Translating gives CSGREGLSYEQYF.

This clonotype was detected a few times. The V gene is TRBV9, the J gene TRBJ2-1; 11 bases map to TRBD2. The CDR3 consists of 17 residues. Germline lookup yields CDR1 SGDLS and CDR2 YYNGEE. J lost 7 bases, V lost 0 bases, and 9 bases had no gene match. In nucleotides, the CDR3 is TGTGCCAGCAGCGTAGACCCACTAGCGGGAGTTCTGAATGAGCAGTTCTTC. Translated: CASSVDPLAGVLNEQFF. Together with reference TRBV9 and TRBJ2-1, the CDR3 gives the full variable domain: DSGVTQTPKHLITATGQRVTLRCSPRSGDLSVYWYQQSLDQGLQFLIQYYNGEERAKGNILERFSAQQFPDLHSELNLSSLELGDSALYFCASSVDPLAGVLNEQFFGPGTRLTVL.

The chain recombines TRBV4-1 with TRBJ2-5, with D possibly being TRBD1 or TRBD2 (5 bases each). Germline V gene data show CDR1 as MGHRA and CDR2 as YSYEKL. The CDR3 is 17 residues long. The ends were cut back, 0 bases at V and 3 bases at J, with 17 bases in the middle. The CDR3 DNA follows: TGCGCCAGCAGCCAAGATGCCTTTCGGTTGGGGGAAGAGACCCAGTACTTC. Translating it yields CASSQDAFRLGEETQYF.

The rearrangement links TRBV20-1 to TRBJ2-2; a weak D match, TRBD1 (6 bases). V lost 1 base and J lost 4, with 13 bases in between. The germline V gene has CDR1 DFQATT and CDR2 SNEGSKA (reference sequence). The CDR3 totals 15 residues. This chain's CDR3 is CSARVPGHRTGELFF. The CDR3 nucleotides read TGCAGTGCTAGAGTCCCGGGACATCGCACCGGGGAGCTGTTTTTT.

This clonotype was seen more than once but under ten times. The chain recombines TRBV20-1 with TRBJ2-1; 15 nucleotides match TRBD2. The CDR3 length is 18 residues. The germline CDR1 and CDR2 sequences are DFQATT and SNEGSKA (reference sequence). V was pared by 1 base and J by 2 bases, with 6 bases of the junction left unmatched. The CDR3 here is CSARGTSGRVGPYNEQFF. CDR3 bases: TGCAGTGCTAGAGGGACTAGCGGGAGGGTCGGGCCCTACAATGAGCAGTTCTTC.

The chain has TRBV5-1 and TRBJ2-1; weak D call: TRBD2 (7 bases). The V end lost 4 bases, the J end lost 14 bases, and 16 bases lay between the germline ends. From germline, CDR1 is SGHRS and CDR2 YFSETQ. The CDR3 sequence is 12 residues long. The CDR3 here is CASSPEGGLKFF. The CDR3 region has the DNA TGCGCCAGCAGCCCGGAGGGGGGGCTGAAGTTCTTC.

In this sample, this clonotype turned up many times. The chain is built from TRBV12-3 or TRBV12-4 and TRBJ2-5, with D possibly TRBD2 on 5 matching bases. The CDR3 has 14 amino acids. The V end was cut by 5 bases, the J end by 5 bases, with 15 bases between. The CDR3 is CASSPREGRETQYF. CDR3 nucleotides: TGTGCCAGCAGTCCACGTGAGGGCAGGGAGACCCAGTACTTC.

J is TRBJ2-3 and V is TRBV24-1; D is possibly TRBD1 or TRBD2 (5 bases each). The CDR3 sequence is 13 residues long. Trimming took off 5 bases at V and 2 bases at J, with 7 bases between the two ends. CDR1 and CDR2 (germline): KGHDR, SFDVKD. The CDR3 coding sequence is TGTGCCACCAGTGGAGGGGCCACAGATACGCAGTATTTT. Its translation is CATSGGATDTQYF.

This clonotype was counted many times. V gene TRBV12-3 or TRBV12-4 combines with J gene TRBJ1-5; D ambiguous. The CDR3 loop spans 12 amino acids. V dropped 2 bases and J dropped 6 bases, with 5 bases sitting between them. CDR3 loop: CASSLMGQPQHF. The CDR3 DNA is TGTGCCAGCAGTTTAATGGGTCAGCCCCAGCATTTT.

The chain has TRBV20-1 and TRBJ1-3; the match to TRBD1 covers 8 bases. Per germline, CDR1 DFQATT and CDR2 SNEGSKA (reference sequence). With V trimmed by 3 bases and J by 0 bases, 13 bases remained unmatched. The CDR3 runs 18 residues. CDR3 coding DNA: TGCAGTGCTAGCCGGGGGGACAGGTCTCCAAGCTCTGGAAACACCATATATTTT. Translating it yields CSASRGDRSPSSGNTIYF.

The chain uses TRBV24-1 and TRBJ1-4; the D is unclear. This CDR3 is built from 15 residues. The germline V and J ends were trimmed by 6 bases and 8 bases, with 18 bases remaining between them. CDR1 is KGHDR and CDR2 is SFDVKD in the germline V gene. CDR3 sequence reads: CATSRGDSGQEKLFF. The CDR3 coding sequence is TGTGCCACCAGTCGTGGTGATTCAGGTCAGGAAAAACTGTTTTTT.

CDR3 coding DNA: TGTGCCAGCAGTGAACAGGCTTACACTGAAGCTTTCTTT. Translation: CASSEQAYTEAFF. The V call is TRBV2, the J call TRBJ1-1, with D hard to call. The germline CDR1 and CDR2 sequences are SNHLY and FYNNEI. Trimming shortened V by 2 bases and J by 3 bases, and 7 bases separated the two germline ends. CDR3 size: 13 residues.

J is TRBJ2-2 and V is TRBV20-1; 13 bases align to TRBD2. This CDR3 is 15 amino acids long. The J segment lost 8 bases and the V segment lost 2 bases, leaving 5 bases of the junction unmatched. Germline CDR1 DFQATT, CDR2 SNEGSKA (reference sequence). DNA of the CDR3: TGCAGTGCTAGAAGGGGACTAGCGGGGAGGGGGGAGCTGTTTTTT. Protein sequence: CSARRGLAGRGELFF.

A few counts support this clonotype. This chain joins TRBV7-8 and TRBJ2-2; 8 nucleotides agree with TRBD1. The CDR3 totals 16 residues. V gave up 1 base and J gave up 6 bases; unmatched junction bases: 7. Germline values: CDR1 SGHVS, CDR2 FQNEAQ. The CDR3 reads CASSLGRGRGAGELFF. In DNA, the CDR3 is TGTGCCAGCAGCTTAGGCAGGGGGCGCGGGGCCGGGGAGCTGTTTTTT.

This clonotype was found many times. This chain joins TRBV7-6 and TRBJ2-5, with D perhaps TRBD2 (6 bases). The CDR3 runs 17 residues. The V gene's germline CDR1 is SGHVS and CDR2 FNYEAQ. V dropped 1 base and J dropped 5 bases, with 20 bases sitting between them. This chain's CDR3 is CASSLEPPWGGLETQYF. The CDR3 coding sequence is TGTGCCAGCAGCTTAGAACCGCCATGGGGAGGATTGGAGACCCAGTACTTC.

This clonotype turned up a few times. This chain uses TRBV4-2 with TRBJ2-1; the match to TRBD2 covers 10 bases. Germline lookup yields CDR1 LGHNA and CDR2 YNFKEQ. This CDR3 region has 17 residues. V lost 0 bases and J lost 4; bases outside the gene matches: 6. The CDR3: CASSQDYSGGNYNEQFF. The CDR3 DNA reads TGTGCCAGCAGCCAAGATTATAGCGGGGGGAATTACAATGAGCAGTTCTTC.

This clonotype was observed a handful of times. J is TRBJ2-1 and V is TRBV9; D ambiguous. CDR3 length: 15 residues. The germline gives CDR1 SGDLS, CDR2 YYNGEE. V was shortened by 3 bases and J by 7 bases, with 17 bases between the two germline ends. The CDR3 is CASSAEGDRWNEQFF. The CDR3 region has the DNA TGTGCCAGCAGCGCGGAAGGCGACCGATGGAATGAGCAGTTCTTC.

This clonotype was recorded a few times. CDR3: CASSYSIGTGRGTQYF. The CDR3, as DNA: TGTGCCAGCAGTTACTCGATCGGGACAGGAAGAGGGACCCAGTACTTC. The J gene is TRBJ2-5, the V gene TRBV6-5; 8 bases agree with TRBD1. Germline V lookup: CDR1 MNHEY, CDR2 SVGAGI. Losses at the gene ends were 0 bases for V and 7 bases for J; bases not matched to a gene: 10. The CDR3 length is 16 residues.

V is TRBV5-1 and J is TRBJ2-2; D remains unclear. V lost 2 bases and J 3 bases, leaving 8 bases between the germline ends. This CDR3 is 14 amino acids long. The germline V gene encodes CDR1 SGHRS and CDR2 YFSETQ. The chain's CDR3 is CASSLNGDTGELFF. The CDR3 DNA sequence: TGCGCCAGCAGCTTAAATGGCGACACCGGGGAGCTGTTTTTT. Using reference TRBV5-1 and TRBJ2-2 for the parts outside the CDR3, the full variable domain is KAGVTQTPRYLIKTRGQQVTLSCSPISGHRSVSWYQQTPGQGLQFLFEYFSETQRNKGNFPGRFSGRQFSNSRSEMNVSTLELGDSALYLCASSLNGDTGELFFGEGSRLTVL.

The chain employs TRBV9 and TRBJ1-1, with D uncertain. The germline V and J ends were trimmed by 7 bases and 0 bases, with 13 bases remaining between them. Germline CDR1 and CDR2: SGDLS and YYNGEE. The CDR3 loop spans 14 amino acids. The CDR3 DNA is TGTGCCAGCGGACCCGACGTCATGAACACTGAAGCTTTCTTT. It translates to CASGPDVMNTEAFF.

The DNA of the CDR3 is TGCAGTGCTAGAGATTTCGGTAGTACCGGGGAGCTGTTTTTT. Its translation: CSARDFGSTGELFF. This chain uses TRBV20-1 with TRBJ2-2; D is ambiguous. V was clipped by 0 bases and J by 5 bases, with 10 bases between them. Germline values: CDR1 DFQATT, CDR2 SNEGSKA (reference sequence). The CDR3 sequence is 14 residues long.

This rearrangement joins TRBV10-3 to TRBJ1-6, with D maybe TRBD1 (5 bases). Trimming cost V 6 bases and J 4 bases, with 10 bases left between them. The CDR3 consists of 14 residues. CDR1 is ENHRY, CDR2 SYGVKD, per germline. CDR3 region: CAIRGDGYNSPLHF. In DNA, the CDR3 is TGTGCCATCAGGGGGGACGGATATAATTCACCCCTCCACTTT.

The V call is TRBV12-3 or TRBV12-4, the J call TRBJ2-5, with TRBD2 matching over 10 bases. The CDR3 consists of 14 residues. V dropped 7 bases and J dropped 3; count of bases not matched to a gene: 5. The CDR3, as DNA: TGTGCCAGCACCTCAGGACTAGCGGAAGAGACCCAGTACTTC. It encodes CASTSGLAEETQYF.

This chain links TRBV5-1 with TRBJ2-1; D gene unclear. Deletions cut 0 bases from V and 7 bases from J, with 11 bases between. This CDR3 region has 14 residues. Germline assignment: CDR1 SGHRS and CDR2 YFSETQ. The CDR3 DNA is TGCGCCAGCAGCTTGGCCTTGGGGTTGAATGAGCAGTTCTTC. The encoded protein is CASSLALGLNEQFF. Full variable domain (remainder filled in from reference TRBV5-1 and TRBJ2-1): KAGVTQTPRYLIKTRGQQVTLSCSPISGHRSVSWYQQTPGQGLQFLFEYFSETQRNKGNFPGRFSGRQFSNSRSEMNVSTLELGDSALYLCASSLALGLNEQFFGPGTRLTVL.